This T cell receptor (beta chain) was sequenced during a study of T cell repertoires in cytomegalovirus infection. Background on the study: From public TCR beta signatures came an indication of both CMV infection and matching HLA type. Study-level findings and limits: Dominating the ex vivo response were HLA-C-restricted CMV-specific TCR beta clonotypes.

One entry per CDR3 protein results from TCRdb running MiXCR on the reads. The sample shows 400,000 or so distinct CDR3 sequences, approximately 30% of them seen only once. Per the germline V gene, CDR1 is SGHVS and CDR2 is FNYEAQ. The length of the CDR3 is 18 residues. Unmatched junction bases numbered 14, after V lost 5 bases and J lost 2 bases. This clonotype occurred a few times. Its antigen is currently unknown. The sequence derives from a human donor in good health (CMV status not recorded). Some clones in this sample may be carry-over from other donors' samples. Sequencing was done on a sample of PBMCs. The chain links TRBV7-6 to TRBJ2-3; 9 nucleotides line up with TRBD2. CDR3 coding DNA: TGTGCCAGCAGCCCGTCGGGGTGGCGGGGGGGAAACACAGATACGCAGTATTTT. It codes for CASSPSGWRGGNTDTQYF.